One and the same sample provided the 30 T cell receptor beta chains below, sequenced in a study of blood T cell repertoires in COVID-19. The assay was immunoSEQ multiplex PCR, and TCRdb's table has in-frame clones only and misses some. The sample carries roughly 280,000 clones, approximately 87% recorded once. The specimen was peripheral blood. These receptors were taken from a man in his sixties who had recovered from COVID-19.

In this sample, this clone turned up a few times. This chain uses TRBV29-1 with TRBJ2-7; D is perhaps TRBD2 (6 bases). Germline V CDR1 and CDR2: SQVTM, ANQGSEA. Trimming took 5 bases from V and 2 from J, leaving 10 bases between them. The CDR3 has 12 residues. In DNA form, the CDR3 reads TGCAGCGTTCGGTCGGGAGCCTACGAGCAGTACTTC. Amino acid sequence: CSVRSGAYEQYF.

The chain's CDR3 is CASSESRSSGIVGTDTQYF. In DNA form, the CDR3 reads TGCGCCAGCAGTGAGTCGAGGTCTAGCGGGATCGTGGGCACAGATACGCAGTATTTT. The chain is built from TRBV10-1 and TRBJ2-3; TRBD2 matches at 9 bases. Unmatched junction bases numbered 11, after V lost 0 bases and J lost 1 base. Germline assignment: CDR1 WNHNN and CDR2 SYGVQD (reference sequence). The CDR3 totals 19 residues.

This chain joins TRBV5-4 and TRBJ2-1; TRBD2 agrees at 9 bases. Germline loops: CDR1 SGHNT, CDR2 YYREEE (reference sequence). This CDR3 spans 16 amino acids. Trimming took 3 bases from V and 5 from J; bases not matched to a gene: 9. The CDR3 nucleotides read TGTGCCAGCAGCTCGCTGACTAGCGGTGTCGACAATGAGCAGTTCTTC. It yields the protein CASSSLTSGVDNEQFF.

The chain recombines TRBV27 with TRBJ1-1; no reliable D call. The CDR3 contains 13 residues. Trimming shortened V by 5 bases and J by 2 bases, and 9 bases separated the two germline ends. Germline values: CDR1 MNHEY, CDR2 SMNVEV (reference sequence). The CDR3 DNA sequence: TGTGCCAGCAGTGCTCCAGGAAACACTGAAGCTTTCTTT. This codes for CASSAPGNTEAFF.

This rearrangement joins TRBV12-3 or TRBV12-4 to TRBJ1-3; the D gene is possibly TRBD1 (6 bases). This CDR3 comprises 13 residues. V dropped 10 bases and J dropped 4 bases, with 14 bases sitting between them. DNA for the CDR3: TGTGCCAACAAACAGGGAATCGGAAACACCATATATTTT. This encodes CANKQGIGNTIYF.

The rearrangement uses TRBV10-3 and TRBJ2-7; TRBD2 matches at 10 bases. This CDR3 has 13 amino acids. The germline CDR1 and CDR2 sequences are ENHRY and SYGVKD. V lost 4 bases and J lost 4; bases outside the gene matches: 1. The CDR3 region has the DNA TGTGCCATCAGTGTACTAGCGGGATACGAGCAGTACTTC. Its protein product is CAISVLAGYEQYF.

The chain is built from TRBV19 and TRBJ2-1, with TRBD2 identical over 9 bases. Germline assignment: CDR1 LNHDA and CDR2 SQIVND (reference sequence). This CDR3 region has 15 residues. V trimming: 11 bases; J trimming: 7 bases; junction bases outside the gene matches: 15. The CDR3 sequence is CASRGGRAFQNEQFF. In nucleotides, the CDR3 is TGTGCCTCGCGCGGCGGGAGGGCCTTTCAAAATGAGCAGTTCTTC.

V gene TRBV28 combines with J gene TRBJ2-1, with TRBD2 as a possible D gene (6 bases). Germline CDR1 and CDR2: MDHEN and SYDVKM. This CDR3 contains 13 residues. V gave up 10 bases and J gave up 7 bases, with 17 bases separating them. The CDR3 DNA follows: TGTGCCATCCGGGACTGGGGGTCGAATGAGCAGTTCTTC. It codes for CAIRDWGSNEQFF.

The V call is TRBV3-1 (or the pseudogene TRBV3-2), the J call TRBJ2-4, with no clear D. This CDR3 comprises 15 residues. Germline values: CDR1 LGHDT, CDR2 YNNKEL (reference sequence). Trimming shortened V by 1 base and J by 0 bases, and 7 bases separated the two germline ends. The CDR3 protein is CASSQAPLAKNIQYF. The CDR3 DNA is TGTGCCAGCAGCCAAGCTCCCCTAGCCAAAAACATTCAGTACTTC.

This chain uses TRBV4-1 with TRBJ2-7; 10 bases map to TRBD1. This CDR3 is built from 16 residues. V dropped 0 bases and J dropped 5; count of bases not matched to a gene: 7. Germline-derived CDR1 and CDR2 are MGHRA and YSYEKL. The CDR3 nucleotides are TGCGCCAGCAGCCAAGATGTCGGGACAGGGGACCACGAGCAGTACTTC. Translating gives CASSQDVGTGDHEQYF.

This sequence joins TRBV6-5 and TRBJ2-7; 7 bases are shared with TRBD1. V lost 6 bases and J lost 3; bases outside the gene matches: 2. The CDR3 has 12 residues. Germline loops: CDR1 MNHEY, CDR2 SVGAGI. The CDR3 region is CASSNRGYEQYF. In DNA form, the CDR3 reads TGTGCCAGCAGCAACAGGGGCTACGAGCAGTACTTC.

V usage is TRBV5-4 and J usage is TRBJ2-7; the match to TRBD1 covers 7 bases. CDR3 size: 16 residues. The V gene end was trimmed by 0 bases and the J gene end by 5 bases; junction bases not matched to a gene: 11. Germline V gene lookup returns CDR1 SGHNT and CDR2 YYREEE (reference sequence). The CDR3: CASSLGQGMVADEQYF. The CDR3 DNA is TGTGCCAGCAGCTTGGGACAGGGCATGGTCGCCGACGAGCAGTACTTC.

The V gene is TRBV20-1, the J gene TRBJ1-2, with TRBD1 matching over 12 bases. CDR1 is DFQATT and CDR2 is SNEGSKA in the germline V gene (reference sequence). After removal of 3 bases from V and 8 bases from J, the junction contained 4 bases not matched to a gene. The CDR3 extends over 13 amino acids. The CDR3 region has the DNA TGCAGTGCTAGTTATGGGACAGGGGGCGGCTACACCTTC. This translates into CSASYGTGGGYTF.

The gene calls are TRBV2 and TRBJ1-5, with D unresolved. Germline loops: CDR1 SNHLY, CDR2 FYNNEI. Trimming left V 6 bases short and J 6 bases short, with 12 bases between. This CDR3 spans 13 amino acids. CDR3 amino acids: CASRPGPGQPQHF. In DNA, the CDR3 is TGTGCCAGCAGGCCAGGTCCAGGTCAGCCCCAGCATTTT.

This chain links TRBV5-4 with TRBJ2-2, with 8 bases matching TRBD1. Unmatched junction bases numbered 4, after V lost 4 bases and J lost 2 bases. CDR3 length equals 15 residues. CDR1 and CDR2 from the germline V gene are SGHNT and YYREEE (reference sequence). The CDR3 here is CASSRDRGNTGELFF. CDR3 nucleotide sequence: TGTGCCAGCAGCCGTGACAGGGGAAACACCGGGGAGCTGTTTTTT.

DNA of the CDR3: TGTGCCAGTAGTGGCGGGGGGGCCGGAGATACGCAGTATTTT. This encodes CASSGGGAGDTQYF. The rearrangement uses TRBV19 and TRBJ2-3; TRBD2 agrees at 9 bases. The J segment lost 5 bases and the V segment lost 5 bases, leaving 5 bases of the junction unmatched. CDR1 LNHDA and CDR2 SQIVND come from the germline V gene (reference sequence). CDR3 length equals 14 residues. The full variable domain, with the rest looked up from reference TRBV19 and TRBJ2-3, is DGGITQSPKYLFRKEGQNVTLSCEQNLNHDAMYWYRQDPGQGLRLIYYSQIVNDFQKGDIAEGYSVSREKKESFPLTVTSAQKNPTAFYLCASSGGGAGDTQYFGPGTRLTVL.

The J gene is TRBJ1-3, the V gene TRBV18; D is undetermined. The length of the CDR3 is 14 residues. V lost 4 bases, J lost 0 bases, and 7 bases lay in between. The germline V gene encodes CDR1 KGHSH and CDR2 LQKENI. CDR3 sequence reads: CASSRGNSGNTIYF. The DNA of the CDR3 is TGTGCCAGCTCACGCGGGAACTCTGGAAACACCATATATTTT.

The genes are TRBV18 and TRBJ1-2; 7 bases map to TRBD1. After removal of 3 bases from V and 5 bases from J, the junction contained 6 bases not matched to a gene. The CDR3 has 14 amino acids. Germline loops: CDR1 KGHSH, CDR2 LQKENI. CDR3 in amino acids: CASSPTTGRYGYTF. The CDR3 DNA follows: TGTGCCAGCTCACCTACGACAGGGAGATATGGCTACACCTTC.

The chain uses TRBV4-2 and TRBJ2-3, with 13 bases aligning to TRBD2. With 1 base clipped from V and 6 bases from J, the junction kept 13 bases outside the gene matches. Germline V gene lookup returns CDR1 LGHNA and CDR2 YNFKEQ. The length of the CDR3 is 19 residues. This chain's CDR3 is CASSQGILAGGPGLDTQYF. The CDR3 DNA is TGTGCCAGCAGCCAAGGGATACTAGCGGGGGGGCCAGGTTTGGATACGCAGTATTTT.

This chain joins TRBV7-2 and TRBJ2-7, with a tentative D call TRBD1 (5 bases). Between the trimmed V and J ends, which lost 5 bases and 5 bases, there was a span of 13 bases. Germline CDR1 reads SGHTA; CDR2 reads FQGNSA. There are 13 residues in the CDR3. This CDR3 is CASSERQRHEQYF. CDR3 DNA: TGTGCCAGCAGCGAAAGACAGAGGCACGAGCAGTACTTC.

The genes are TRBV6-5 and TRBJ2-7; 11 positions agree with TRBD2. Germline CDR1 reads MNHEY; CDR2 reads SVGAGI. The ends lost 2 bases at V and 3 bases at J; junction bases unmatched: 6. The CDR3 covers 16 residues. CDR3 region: CASSYEASGRIYEQYF. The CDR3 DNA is TGTGCCAGCAGTTACGAGGCTAGCGGGAGGATCTACGAGCAGTACTTC.

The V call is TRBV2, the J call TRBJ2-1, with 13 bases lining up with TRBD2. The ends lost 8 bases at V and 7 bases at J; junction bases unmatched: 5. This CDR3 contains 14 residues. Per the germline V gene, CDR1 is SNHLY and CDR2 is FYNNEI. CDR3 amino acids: CASSEGLAGNEQFF. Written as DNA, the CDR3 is TGTGCCAGCTCCGAGGGACTAGCGGGAAATGAGCAGTTCTTC.

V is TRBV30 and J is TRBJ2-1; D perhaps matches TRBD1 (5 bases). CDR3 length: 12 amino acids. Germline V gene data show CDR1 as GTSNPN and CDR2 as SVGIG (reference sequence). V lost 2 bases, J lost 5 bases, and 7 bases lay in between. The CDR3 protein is CAWSSGNNEQFF. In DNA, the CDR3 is TGTGCCTGGAGTTCAGGGAACAATGAGCAGTTCTTC.

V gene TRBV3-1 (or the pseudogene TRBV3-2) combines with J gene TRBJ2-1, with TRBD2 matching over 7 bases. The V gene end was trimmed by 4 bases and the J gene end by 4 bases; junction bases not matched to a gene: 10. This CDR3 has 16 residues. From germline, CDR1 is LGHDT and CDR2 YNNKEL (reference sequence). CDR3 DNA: TGTGCCAGCAGCCCACGTCGGGCTAGCGGTTACAATGAGCAGTTCTTC. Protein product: CASSPRRASGYNEQFF.

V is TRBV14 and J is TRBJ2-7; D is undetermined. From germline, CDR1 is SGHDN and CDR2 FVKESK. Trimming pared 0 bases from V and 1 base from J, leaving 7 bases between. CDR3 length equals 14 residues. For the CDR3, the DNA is TGTGCCAGCAGCCAAGATCTAGGTTCCTACGAGCAGTACTTC. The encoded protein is CASSQDLGSYEQYF.

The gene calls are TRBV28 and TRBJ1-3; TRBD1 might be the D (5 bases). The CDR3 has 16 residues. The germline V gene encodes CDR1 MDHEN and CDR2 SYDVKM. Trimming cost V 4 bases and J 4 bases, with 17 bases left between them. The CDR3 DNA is TGTGCCAGCAGTTCTCCCCTTGTAGGGGCAGGAAACACCATATATTTT. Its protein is CASSSPLVGAGNTIYF.

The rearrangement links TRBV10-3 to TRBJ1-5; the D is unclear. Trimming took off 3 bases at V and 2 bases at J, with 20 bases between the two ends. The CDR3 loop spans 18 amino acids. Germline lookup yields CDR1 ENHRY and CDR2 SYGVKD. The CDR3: CAISDKEGGQSGNQPQHF. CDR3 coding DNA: TGTGCCATCAGTGATAAAGAAGGTGGGCAGTCAGGCAATCAGCCCCAGCATTTT.

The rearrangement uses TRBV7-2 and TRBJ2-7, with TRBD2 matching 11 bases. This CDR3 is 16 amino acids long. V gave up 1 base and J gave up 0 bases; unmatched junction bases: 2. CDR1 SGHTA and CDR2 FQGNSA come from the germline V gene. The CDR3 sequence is CASSLVLAGGSYEQYF. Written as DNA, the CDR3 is TGTGCCAGCAGCTTAGTCCTAGCGGGGGGCTCCTACGAGCAGTACTTC.

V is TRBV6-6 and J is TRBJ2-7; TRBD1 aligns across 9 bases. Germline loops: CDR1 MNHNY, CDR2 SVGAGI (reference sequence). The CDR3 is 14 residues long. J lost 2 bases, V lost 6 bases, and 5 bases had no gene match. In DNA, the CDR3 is TGTGCCAGCAGAGCCGGGACAGGGACCTACGAGCAGTACTTC. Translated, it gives CASRAGTGTYEQYF.

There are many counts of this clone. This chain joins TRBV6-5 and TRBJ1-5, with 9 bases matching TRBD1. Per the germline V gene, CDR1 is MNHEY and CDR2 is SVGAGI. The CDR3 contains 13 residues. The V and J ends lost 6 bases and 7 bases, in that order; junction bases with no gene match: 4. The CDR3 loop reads CASRPTGGQPQHF. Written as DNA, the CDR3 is TGTGCCAGCAGACCGACAGGGGGGCAGCCCCAGCATTTT.